Listed below are T cell receptor beta chains from one sample, sequenced in a study of radiotherapy plus CTLA-4 blockade in lung cancer. Assay used: immunoSEQ multiplex PCR; TCRdb lists only in-frame clones, some missing. The data contain some 87,000 clones, approximately 82% of them singletons. The specimen was peripheral blood, collected from a patient treated with radiotherapy plus ipilimumab. These receptors originate from a human donor with non-small cell lung cancer that progressed on radiotherapy plus ipilimumab. Each CDR3 is given with its conserved first and last residue. The D gene is left open where the match is weak. The size entry is marked missing in some rows and otherwise reads once, few, many or a size class.

.	.	TRBJ1-3	TRBV30	TGTGCCTGGAGTGTACAAGGAAACACCATATATTTT	CAWSVQGNTIYF
.	.	TRBJ1-4	TRBV7-2	TGTGCCAGCAGCCCTCAGACAGGAGCAACTAATGAAAAACTGTTTTTT	CASSPQTGATNEKLFF
.	TRBD1	TRBJ2-1	TRBV29-1	TGCAGCGTCGCAGGGGGCACCTACAATGAGCAGTTCTTC	CSVAGGTYNEQFF
.	TRBD1	TRBJ2-5	TRBV18	TGTGCCAGCTCACCGACACTATTACAGGGGGGTCGGGAGACCCAGTACTTC	CASSPTLLQGGRETQYF
once	.	TRBJ1-2	TRBV7-2	TGTGCCAGCAGCTTAGTGGCGGTTACCGTCTATGGCTACACCTTC	CASSLVAVTVYGYTF
.	.	TRBJ1-1	TRBV13	TGTGCCAGCAGCCCCCCCGGACAGAACACTGAAGCTTTCTTT	CASSPPGQNTEAFF
once	.	TRBJ1-1	TRBV28	TGTGCCAGCAGTCACACTGAAGCTTTCTTT	CASSHTEAFF
few	TRBD1	TRBJ2-2	TRBV2	TGTGCCAGCAGTCGAGACAGGGCTACCGGGGAGCTGTTTTTT	CASSRDRATGELFF
.	.	TRBJ2-1	TRBV12-5	TGTGCTAGTGGTTTTCTAGCCGATACTATCAATGAGCAGTTCTTC	CASGFLADTINEQFF
.	.	TRBJ1-2	TRBV5-1	TGCGCCAGCAGCCCAGACGGGGGCACGGATGGCTACACCTTC	CASSPDGGTDGYTF
few	.	TRBJ1-4	TRBV5-5	TGTGCCAGCAGCTTTCCCAACGAAAAACTGTTTTTT	CASSFPNEKLFF
.	TRBD2	TRBJ2-3	TRBV19	TGTGCCAGTAGCGGACTAGCGGGCACAGATACGCAGTATTTT	CASSGLAGTDTQYF
.	.	TRBJ1-1	TRBV27	TGTGCCAGCAGCTTCAGGGCCTTGAACACTGAAGCTTTCTTT	CASSFRALNTEAFF
.	.	TRBJ2-7	TRBV6-4	TGTGCCAGCAGTGGCCCCAAGGGTTCCTACGAGCAGTACTTC	CASSGPKGSYEQYF
.	TRBD1	TRBJ1-1	TRBV30	TGTGCCTGGGAGGGACAGACGAACACTGAAGCTTTCTTT	CAWEGQTNTEAFF